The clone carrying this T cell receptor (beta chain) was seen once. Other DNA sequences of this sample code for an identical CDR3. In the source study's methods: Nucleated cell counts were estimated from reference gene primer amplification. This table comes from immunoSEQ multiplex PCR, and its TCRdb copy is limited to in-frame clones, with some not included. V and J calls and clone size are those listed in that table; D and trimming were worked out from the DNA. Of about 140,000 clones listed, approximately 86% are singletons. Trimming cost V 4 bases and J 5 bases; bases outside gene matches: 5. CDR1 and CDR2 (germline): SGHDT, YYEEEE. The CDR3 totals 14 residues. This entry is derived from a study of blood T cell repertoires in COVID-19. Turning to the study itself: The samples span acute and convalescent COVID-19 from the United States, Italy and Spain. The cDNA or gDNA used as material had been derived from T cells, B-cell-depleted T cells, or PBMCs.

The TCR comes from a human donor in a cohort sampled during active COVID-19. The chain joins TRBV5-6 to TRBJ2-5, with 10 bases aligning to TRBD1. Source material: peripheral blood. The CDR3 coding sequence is TGTGCCAGCAGCCGACAGGGGGCGGGCGAGACCCAGTACTTC. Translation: CASSRQGAGETQYF.